A selection of T cell receptor beta chains follows, all from one sample in a study of cytomegalovirus exposure and HLA in healthy donors. Sequencing was performed with immunoSEQ multiplex PCR; in TCRdb, only in-frame clones are kept and a portion is missing. Here the sample spans about 100,000 clones, about four fifths being singletons. The specimen was PBMCs. These receptors were taken from a man under 40 in good health and CMV-seronegative. CDR3s include the opening cysteine and the closing phenylalanine or tryptophan. A D gene is named only where the DNA matches it firmly. Not every row has a clone size; where given, it reads once, few, many or a size class.

j_call v_call clone_size d_call cdr3_aa cdr3_nt
TRBJ1-2 TRBV6-1 . TRBD1 CASSEYGTGAYGYTF TGTGCCAGCAGTGAGTATGGTACAGGGGCCTATGGCTACACCTTC
TRBJ1-1 TRBV6-1 many . CASRQGWRAFF TGTGCCAGCAGACAGGGTTGGAGAGCTTTCTTT
TRBJ1-1 TRBV30 . . CAWSSRRDTEAFF TGTGCCTGGAGTTCGAGGCGGGACACTGAAGCTTTCTTT
TRBJ2-7 TRBV10-3 . TRBD1 CAIRAGDRVSEQYF TGTGCCATCAGGGCCGGGGACAGGGTATCCGAGCAGTACTTC
TRBJ2-2 TRBV5-1 . TRBD1 CASSQDRDNTGELFF TGCGCCAGCAGCCAGGACAGGGACAACACCGGGGAGCTGTTTTTT
TRBJ1-1 TRBV5-1 once . CASSLAGGKNTEAFF TGCGCCAGCAGCTTGGCCGGGGGGAAGAACACTGAAGCTTTCTTT
TRBJ2-1 TRBV15 . TRBD2 CATSRYQIGRDTNNEQFF TGTGCCACCAGCAGGTACCAAATAGGGAGGGATACAAACAATGAGCAGTTCTTC
TRBJ2-3 TRBV11-2 . . CASSADRDTQYF TGTGCCAGCAGCGCCGACAGAGATACGCAGTATTTT
TRBJ2-2 TRBV4-2 . TRBD2 CASSQEWRGYTGELFF TGTGCCAGCAGCCAAGAATGGCGGGGGTACACCGGGGAGCTGTTTTTT
TRBJ2-7 TRBV5-4 . TRBD1 CASSLPSGQGTYEQYF TGTGCCAGCAGCTTACCCTCTGGACAGGGTACCTACGAGCAGTACTTC